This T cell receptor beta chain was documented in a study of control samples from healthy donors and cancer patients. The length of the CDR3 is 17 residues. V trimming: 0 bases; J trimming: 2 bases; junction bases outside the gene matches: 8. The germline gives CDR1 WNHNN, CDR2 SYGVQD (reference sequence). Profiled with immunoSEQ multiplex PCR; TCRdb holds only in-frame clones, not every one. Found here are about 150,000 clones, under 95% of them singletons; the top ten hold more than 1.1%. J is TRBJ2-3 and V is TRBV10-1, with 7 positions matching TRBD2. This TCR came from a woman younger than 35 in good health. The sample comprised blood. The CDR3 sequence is CASSESMISGYTDTQYF. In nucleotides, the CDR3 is TGCGCCAGCAGTGAGTCGATGATTAGCGGGTACACAGATACGCAGTATTTT.